This is a list of T cell receptor beta chains from one sample in a study of T cell repertoires in ileal Crohn's disease. Some clones are missing from TCRdb's copy, which holds only in-frame ones; the method was immunoSEQ multiplex PCR. Altogether about 3,400 clones are present, approximately 91% being singletons, with the ten largest covering approximately 12%. Sample: ileal tissue. The receptors here all came from an adult with Crohn's disease. CDR3s include the opening cysteine and the closing phenylalanine or tryptophan. The order of the fields is D gene, CDR3 length, V gene, J gene, clone size, CDR3 DNA, CDR3 protein. The D gene is left open where the match is weak. Clone size is shown for a subset of rows, as once, few, many or a class of expanded clone.

TRBD2	12	TRBV27	TRBJ2-1	-	TGTGCCAGCAGTTTACCGGGAGGCGAGCAGTTCTTC	CASSLPGGEQFF
-	13	TRBV7-9	TRBJ1-2	-	TGTGCCAGCAGCCGCCAAGACCAGGGGGGCTACACCTTC	CASSRQDQGGYTF
-	14	TRBV5-4	TRBJ1-2	-	TGTGCCAGCAGCTTGGTGGGGGTGGCCTATGGCTACACCTTC	CASSLVGVAYGYTF
TRBD1	14	TRBV10-3	TRBJ1-5	-	TGTGCCATCAGTGTACAGGGGTCCAATCAGCCCCAGCATTTT	CAISVQGSNQPQHF
TRBD1	15	TRBV28	TRBJ1-2	-	TGTGCCAGCAGCCTGGGACAGGGAGCCTTCTATGGCTACACCTTC	CASSLGQGAFYGYTF
-	15	TRBV9	TRBJ2-1	-	TGTGCCAGCAGCGTAGTGGAGAGCTCCTACAATGAGCAGTTCTTC	CASSVVESSYNEQFF
TRBD1	13	TRBV6-1	TRBJ1-4	-	TGTGCCAGCAGTGAACGGGACAGTGAAAAACTGTTTTTT	CASSERDSEKLFF
-	15	TRBV5-1	TRBJ2-6	-	TGCGCCAGCAGCTTACAGCACTCTGGGGCCAACGTCCTGACTTTC	CASSLQHSGANVLTF
-	16	TRBV6-1	TRBJ1-3	-	TGTGCCAGCAGTGCACTAAGTGGATCCTCTGGAAACACCATATATTTT	CASSALSGSSGNTIYF
TRBD2	16	TRBV6-4	TRBJ2-3	once	TGTGCCAGCAGGAAGGAGATAGCGGGGACCGCAGATACGCAGTATTTT	CASRKEIAGTADTQYF
-	15	TRBV14	TRBJ1-1	-	TGTGCCAGCAGCCAAGGGGGGGCCCTGAACACTGAAGCTTTCTTT	CASSQGGALNTEAFF
-	13	TRBV7-9	TRBJ2-7	-	TGTGCCAGCACCGCCAGGTCAGGTCTCGAGCAGTACTTC	CASTARSGLEQYF
-	16	TRBV23-1	TRBJ1-2	-	TGCGCCAGCAGTCAAAAAGTACCAGGTTCTATCCCTGGCTACACCTTC	CASSQKVPGSIPGYTF
-	13	TRBV7-2	TRBJ1-2	-	TGTGCCAGCAGCTTAGCGGGGGGGGTATTCTACACCTTC	CASSLAGGVFYTF
-	13	TRBV7-3	TRBJ1-2	-	TGTGCCAGCAGCCCTAACAGGGAGGGCGGCTACACCTTC	CASSPNREGGYTF
TRBD1	12	TRBV10-3	TRBJ1-2	-	TGTGCCATCACCCCGACAGGGGGTGGCTACACCTTC	CAITPTGGGYTF
-	14	TRBV11-1	TRBJ1-2	-	TGTGCCAGCAGCAAAAACCAGGGAAACTATGGCTACACCTTC	CASSKNQGNYGYTF
-	14	TRBV7-2	TRBJ2-5	-	TGTGCCAGCAGCTTAGCAGTTAGCTTGGAGACCCAGTACTTC	CASSLAVSLETQYF
-	14	TRBV19	TRBJ2-5	-	TGTGCCAGTAATCGAGGGACGGGCCAAGAGACCCAGTACTTC	CASNRGTGQETQYF
-	15	TRBV7-8	TRBJ2-2	-	TGTGCCAGCAGCTTCGGGCGGGAAAGGATCGGGGAGCTGTTTTTT	CASSFGRERIGELFF
-	12	TRBV6-5	TRBJ1-2	-	TGTGCCAGCAGTTTTACGGGCGGGGGCTACACCTTC	CASSFTGGGYTF
-	13	TRBV7-9	TRBJ2-5	once	TGTGCCAGCAGCTTACTTTACTGGAGGACCCAGTACTTC	CASSLLYWRTQYF
-	13	TRBV2	TRBJ1-5	-	TGTGCCAGCAGTGAGGAATGGAATCAGCCCCAGCATTTT	CASSEEWNQPQHF
TRBD1	14	TRBV9	TRBJ2-5	few	TGTGCCAGCAGCGCCCGACAGGGTTCAGAGACCCAGTACTTC	CASSARQGSETQYF
-	13	TRBV7-2	TRBJ1-1	-	TGTGCCAGCAGCTTCGACGGGAGCACTGAAGCTTTCTTT	CASSFDGSTEAFF
-	15	TRBV6-5	TRBJ1-5	-	TGTGCCAGCAGTGGGGGTCTAGGGGGCAATCAGCCCCAGCATTTT	CASSGGLGGNQPQHF
-	10	TRBV29-1	TRBJ2-5	-	TGCAGCGTTGAGAGGGAGACCCAGTACTTC	CSVERETQYF
-	14	TRBV7-2	TRBJ1-1	-	TGTGCCAGCAGTTCCGAACTGGGGGGCACTGAAGCTTTCTTT	CASSSELGGTEAFF
TRBD1	15	TRBV9	TRBJ2-1	-	TGTGCCAGCAGCCCCCGGACAGGTACCTACAATGAGCAGTTCTTC	CASSPRTGTYNEQFF
TRBD2	18	TRBV6-1	TRBJ2-2	-	TGTGCCAGCAGTGAAGCTAGAACTAGCGGGAGGGTCGCCGGGGAGCTGTTTTTT	CASSEARTSGRVAGELFF
-	14	TRBV7-9	TRBJ2-1	-	TGTGCCAGCAGTGACCCCGACGCGGGAAATGAGCAGTTCTTC	CASSDPDAGNEQFF
TRBD1	15	TRBV19	TRBJ1-4	-	TGTGCCAGTAGGATGACGGACAGGGGCTGGGAAAAACTGTTTTTT	CASRMTDRGWEKLFF
-	16	TRBV4-1	TRBJ1-1	-	TGCGCCAGCAGCCCCCGGCAGGGATCCGTGGGCACTGAAGCTTTCTTT	CASSPRQGSVGTEAFF
TRBD2	17	TRBV4-3	TRBJ2-3	-	TGCGCCAGCAGCCAAGACCGTAGGATTAGCGGGAGTGATACGCAGTATTTT	CASSQDRRISGSDTQYF
-	13	TRBV28	TRBJ2-7	-	TGTGCCAGCAGTCTAACAGGGTTCTACGAGCAGTACTTC	CASSLTGFYEQYF
-	14	TRBV11-1	TRBJ2-3	-	TGTGCCAGCAGCTTGGTCGCACGGGCAGATACGCAGTATTTT	CASSLVARADTQYF
-	12	TRBV29-1	TRBJ2-7	-	TGCAGCGTTGTGCCCGAAGGCTACGAGCAGTACTTC	CSVVPEGYEQYF
TRBD2	15	TRBV28	TRBJ2-1	-	TGTGCCAGCCGGACTAGCGGAGACTCCTACAATGAGCAGTTCTTC	CASRTSGDSYNEQFF
-	16	TRBV5-6	TRBJ2-1	-	TGTGCCAGCAGCTTAAATCCGGGGGCATCCTACAATGAGCAGTTCTTC	CASSLNPGASYNEQFF
-	15	TRBV5-1	TRBJ2-7	-	TGCGCCAGCAACCCAAGCCCAGGGTCCCACTACGAGCAGTACTTC	CASNPSPGSHYEQYF
-	11	TRBV29-1	TRBJ1-2	-	TGCAGCGCACTAATTGACAGGACGGACACCTTC	CSALIDRTDTF
-	14	TRBV6-1	TRBJ2-7	-	TGTGCCAGCAGTGAAGGCAGGACGACAAGTGAGCAGTACTTC	CASSEGRTTSEQYF
TRBD2	14	TRBV5-4	TRBJ2-3	-	TGTGCCAGCAGCTCGAAGACTAGCGTCTCTTCGCAGTATTTT	CASSSKTSVSSQYF
-	15	TRBV6-6	TRBJ2-5	-	TGTGCCAGCAGTCCTGGGGGGATAGGACAAGAGACCCAGTACTTC	CASSPGGIGQETQYF
TRBD1	15	TRBV28	TRBJ1-2	-	TGTGCCAGCAGTGCGATGGGACAGGGGGCGGCTGGCTACACCTTC	CASSAMGQGAAGYTF
TRBD2	15	TRBV29-1	TRBJ2-3	-	TGCAGCGTTGTAGGAGGGACTAGCCTCACAGATACGCAGTATTTT	CSVVGGTSLTDTQYF
TRBD2	17	TRBV7-3	TRBJ2-1	-	TGTGCCAGCAGCCCCTCTAGCGGGAGGATCTCCTACAATGAGCAGTTCTTC	CASSPSSGRISYNEQFF
TRBD1	15	TRBV30	TRBJ1-2	-	TGTGCCTGGAGTAAAGGACAGGGGGCGCCCTATGGCTACACCTTC	CAWSKGQGAPYGYTF
TRBD2	15	TRBV15	TRBJ2-7	-	TGTGCCACCAGCAGAGATGTTCTAGCGGGAGGCGAGCAGTACTTC	CATSRDVLAGGEQYF
-	13	TRBV6-1	TRBJ2-4	-	TGTGCCAGCAGATCGACCCCGGAGGACATTCAGTACTTC	CASRSTPEDIQYF
-	14	TRBV5-1	TRBJ2-5	-	TGCGCCAGCAGCCCCGGTGGGGGAGGAGAGACCCAGTACTTC	CASSPGGGGETQYF
-	16	TRBV6-5	TRBJ2-6	-	TGTGCCAGCAGTTACGATAGGGGCGCTGGGGCCAACGTCCTGACTTTC	CASSYDRGAGANVLTF
-	15	TRBV7-6	TRBJ2-2	-	TGTGCCAGCAGCCAGGGCTCTTCCGACACCGGGGAGCTGTTTTTT	CASSQGSSDTGELFF
-	17	TRBV6-4	TRBJ2-7	-	TGTGCCAGCAGTGATAGGTGGTGGTTTCTCCTATCCTACGAGCAGTACTTC	CASSDRWWFLLSYEQYF
TRBD1	13	TRBV29-1	TRBJ2-4	-	TGCAGCGTCGGGACAGGGTCCAAAAACATTCAGTACTTC	CSVGTGSKNIQYF
-	12	TRBV5-1	TRBJ2-3	-	TGCGCCAGCAGGATTTCCGCAGATACGCAGTATTTT	CASRISADTQYF
TRBD2	15	TRBV29-1	TRBJ2-3	-	TGCAGCGTTGCCTTCACTAGCGGGACTCCAGATACGCAGTATTTT	CSVAFTSGTPDTQYF
-	16	TRBV6-6	TRBJ1-5	-	TGTGCCAGCAGTTGGAGAGGAGGGGGGGCGAATCAGCCCCAGCATTTT	CASSWRGGGANQPQHF